The 10 T cell receptor beta chains presented below share a single source sample, sequenced in a study of beta chain features in type 1 diabetes. General study findings and limits: Among patients with Type 1 diabetes, TCRB CDR3s were moderately but significantly shorter in every one of the four CD4+ subsets.

All of the isolated RNA was reverse transcribed, so expressed TCRB transcripts were sequenced. Profiled with immunoSEQ multiplex PCR; TCRdb holds only in-frame clones, not every one. The sample includes 680,000 or so clones, under 15% seen only once; the top ten take approximately 0.022%. Their antigen targets remain unknown. Sample: naive CD4+ T cells from blood. The receptors come from a young man with type 1 diabetes.

The V call is TRBV9, the J call TRBJ2-5; 7 nucleotides match TRBD1. CDR1 is SGDLS, CDR2 YYNGEE, per germline. Unmatched junction bases numbered 3, after V lost 4 bases and J lost 3 bases. The CDR3 totals 13 residues. The CDR3 region has the DNA TGTGCCAGCAGCATGGGGACAGAAGAGACCCAGTACTTC. Translating it yields CASSMGTEETQYF.

The chain uses TRBV6-5 and TRBJ2-3, with D hard to call. V dropped 4 bases and J dropped 6 bases, with 11 bases sitting between them. This CDR3 contains 13 residues. Germline loops: CDR1 MNHEY, CDR2 SVGAGI. Here the CDR3 reads CASSWAIRDTQYF. CDR3 DNA sequence: TGTGCCAGCAGTTGGGCTATTCGGGATACGCAGTATTTT.

This clone has more than one count but fewer than ten. The rearrangement links TRBV7-8 to TRBJ1-2; 7 positions match TRBD1. Looked up from germline, CDR1 is SGHVS and CDR2 is FQNEAQ. The CDR3 runs to 13 residues. CDR3 coding DNA: TGTAGTTGTGGGGACAGTGTTAACTATGGCTACACCTTC. It translates to CSCGDSVNYGYTF.

The genes are TRBV28 and TRBJ2-7, with a weak D call TRBD2 (5 bases). CDR3 length: 16 amino acids. Germline CDR1 and CDR2: MDHEN and SYDVKM. The V and J ends lost 4 bases and 0 bases respectively, with 16 bases between them. As DNA, the CDR3 is TGTGCCAGCAGTTCGCCCGGACTGACCCTCTCCTACGAGCAGTACTTC. As protein: CASSSPGLTLSYEQYF. Complete variable domain (other parts from reference TRBV28 and TRBJ2-7): DVKVTQSSRYLVKRTGEKVFLECVQDMDHENMFWYRQDPGLGLRLIYFSYDVKMKEKGDIPEGYSVSREKKERFSLILESASTNQTSMYLCASSSPGLTLSYEQYFGPGTRLTVT.

This chain links TRBV7-9 with TRBJ2-5; D not resolved. V gave up 4 bases and J gave up 1 base, with 10 bases separating them. Germline CDR1 reads SEHNR; CDR2 reads FQNEAQ (reference sequence). The CDR3 has 14 residues. CDR3 sequence: CASSSPNLQETQYF. CDR3 nucleotides: TGTGCCAGCAGCTCCCCGAACCTCCAAGAGACCCAGTACTTC.

This clone was observed once. The rearrangement joins TRBV10-3 to TRBJ2-1, with 8 bases fitting TRBD1. The CDR3 is 14 residues long. V lost 10 bases, J lost 9 bases, and 14 bases stayed unmatched. Per germline, CDR1 ENHRY and CDR2 SYGVKD. The CDR3 sequence: CATTPGTGYGEQFF. Here the CDR3 DNA reads TGTGCCACTACCCCCGGGACAGGCTATGGTGAGCAGTTCTTC.

The sample holds a few counts of this clone. The J gene is TRBJ2-2, the V gene TRBV6-5; D is perhaps TRBD1 (5 bases). The ends were cut back, 5 bases at V and 6 bases at J, with 13 bases in the middle. CDR1 is MNHEY and CDR2 is SVGAGI in the germline V gene. The CDR3 is made up of 14 amino acids. The CDR3 region is CASSQGRLAGELFF. CDR3 DNA sequence: TGTGCCAGCAGTCAGGGTAGGCTAGCCGGGGAGCTGTTTTTT.

This clone has a single count. The chain uses TRBV11-2 and TRBJ2-1; D call uncertain. CDR1 is SGHAT, CDR2 FQNNGV, per germline. The CDR3 has 19 residues. V was trimmed by 5 bases and J by 0 bases, leaving 23 bases between them. CDR3 nucleotide sequence: TGTGCCAGCAGCCCACGGGCGAAGTTACAGCAGAGCTCCTACAATGAGCAGTTCTTC. Its translation is CASSPRAKLQQSSYNEQFF.

V and J are TRBV9 and TRBJ1-6; D not resolved. The V end was cut by 3 bases, the J end by 7 bases, with 5 bases between. The CDR3 has 12 residues. Germline V gives CDR1 SGDLS, CDR2 YYNGEE. CDR3 region: CASSGLNSPLHF. CDR3 DNA sequence: TGTGCCAGCAGCGGCCTGAATTCACCCCTCCACTTT.

The rearrangement joins TRBV9 to TRBJ1-5; no firm D call. Germline V gene sequence: CDR1 SGDLS, CDR2 YYNGEE. Trimming took off 3 bases at V and 1 base at J, with 11 bases between the two ends. CDR3 length equals 15 residues. The CDR3 protein is CASSAGSISNQPQHF. CDR3 DNA: TGTGCCAGCAGCGCCGGGTCAATCAGCAATCAGCCCCAGCATTTT.